These T cell receptor beta chains were read from a single sample in a study of T cells after yellow fever vaccination. TCRdb re-analysed the 5' RACE reads in MiXCR, keeping a single row per CDR3 protein. The sample includes a few hundred thousand distinct CDR3 sequences, about 17% seen only once; the top ten take 18%. The input for sequencing was PBMCs, taken before the yellow fever booster vaccination. These receptors all come from a man aged 18 to 29 who received the YFV17D yellow fever vaccine. Each CDR3 is given with its conserved first and last residue. A D gene is named only where the DNA matches it firmly. For some rows the clone size is stated as once, few or many, or as a class when expanded; others skip it.

clone size	D gene	V gene	J gene	CDR3 protein	CDR3 DNA
few	-	TRBV20-1	TRBJ2-1	CSARRWTGSYNEQFF	TGCAGTGCTAGAAGGTGGACGGGCTCCTACAATGAGCAGTTCTTC
few	-	TRBV12-3/TRBV12-4	TRBJ1-2	CASSNRYGYTF	TGTGCCAGCAGTAATCGATATGGCTACACCTTC
few	-	TRBV12-5	TRBJ2-7	CASGLEWEQYF	TGTGCTAGTGGTTTGGAGTGGGAGCAGTACTTC
few	-	TRBV7-9	TRBJ1-3	CASSPTGGTGNTIYF	TGTGCCAGCAGCCCCACGGGGGGGACTGGAAACACCATATATTTT
-	-	TRBV20-1	TRBJ1-1	CSAIMGKDTEAFF	TGCAGTGCTATCATGGGTAAGGACACTGAAGCTTTCTTT
-	-	TRBV7-2	TRBJ2-5	CAGGLRAQETQYF	TGTGCCGGGGGGCTAAGGGCCCAAGAGACCCAGTACTTC
few	-	TRBV7-2	TRBJ1-2	CASSLVPGAGYTF	TGTGCCAGCAGCTTAGTGCCGGGGGCTGGCTACACCTTC
few	-	TRBV7-9	TRBJ1-4	CASSLDGNEKLFF	TGTGCCAGCAGCTTAGACGGGAATGAAAAACTGTTTTTT
few	-	TRBV5-1	TRBJ2-1	CASSLVGNNEQFF	TGCGCCAGCAGCTTGGTAGGGAACAATGAGCAGTTCTTC
-	TRBD2	TRBV11-1	TRBJ2-7	CASSFSRGLAFWEQYF	TGTGCCAGCAGCTTCTCAAGGGGACTAGCGTTTTGGGAGCAGTACTTC
once	TRBD1	TRBV19	TRBJ2-5	CASSARDRGGETQYF	TGTGCCAGTAGTGCCCGGGACAGGGGAGGCGAGACCCAGTACTTC
-	-	TRBV20-1	TRBJ1-2	CSIRVSGYTF	TGCAGTATCAGGGTCTCAGGCTACACCTTC
few	TRBD2	TRBV9	TRBJ2-1	CASSPSGGGRNEQFF	TGTGCCAGCAGCCCCTCCGGCGGGGGAAGGAATGAGCAGTTCTTC
many	-	TRBV7-6	TRBJ1-5	CASSLWRQPQHF	TGTGCCAGCAGCTTATGGAGGCAGCCCCAGCATTTT
-	TRBD2	TRBV12-3/TRBV12-4	TRBJ2-1	CASREAGGNYNEQFF	TGTGCCAGCAGGGAAGCGGGGGGGAACTACAATGAGCAGTTCTTC